The rows below give T cell receptor beta chains drawn from one sample of a study of T-cell reconstitution after alpha-beta-depleted transplantation in children. MiXCR, run by TCRdb on the PCR reads, gives a single entry per CDR3 protein. Of just under 550,000 distinct CDR3 sequences in the sample, about a sixth were seen once. Sequences were derived from PBMCs from the stem cell graft donor, sampled from the stem cell graft. The receptors here all came from a human donor who donated a stem cell graft to a child with acute lymphoblastic leukemia. CDR3s include the opening cysteine and the closing phenylalanine or tryptophan. A D gene is named only where the DNA matches it firmly. Expanded clones get a size class; other rows say once, few or many, or leave the size out.

TRBJ2-3 few - TRBV20-1 CSATSDSSTDTQYF TGCAGTGCTACCTCGGACAGTAGCACAGATACGCAGTATTTT
TRBJ1-5 few - TRBV4-1 CASSQVRDSNQPQHF TGCGCCAGCAGCCAAGTTCGGGATAGCAATCAGCCCCAGCATTTT
TRBJ2-5 - - TRBV12-3/TRBV12-4 CASKRVETQYF TGTGCCAGCAAGCGGGTAGAGACCCAGTACTTC
TRBJ2-1 - - TRBV9 CASSASGGAEQFF TGTGCCAGCAGCGCGAGCGGAGGGGCTGAGCAGTTCTTC
TRBJ1-2 few - TRBV18 CASSPLTQGNYGYTF TGTGCCAGCTCACCTTTAACGCAGGGCAACTATGGCTACACCTTC
TRBJ2-4 few TRBD2 TRBV12-3/TRBV12-4 CASSFGLGGGIQYF TGTGCCAGCAGTTTCGGGCTGGGGGGGGGCATTCAGTACTTC
TRBJ1-1 many TRBD1 TRBV5-1 CASSWTGGRTEAFF TGCGCCAGCAGCTGGACAGGGGGCCGGACTGAAGCTTTCTTT
TRBJ1-1 few - TRBV29-1 CSELIRNTEAFF TGCAGCGAGCTAATTAGGAACACTGAAGCTTTCTTT
TRBJ1-2 - - TRBV5-1 CASSWNRESNYGYTF TGCGCCAGCAGCTGGAACAGGGAATCCAACTATGGCTACACCTTC
TRBJ2-5 - TRBD2 TRBV12-3/TRBV12-4 CASSPAWLAGIQETQYF TGTGCCAGCAGTCCCGCGTGGCTAGCGGGGATCCAAGAGACCCAGTACTTC
TRBJ2-3 - TRBD2 TRBV5-1 CASSFMLAADTQYF TGCGCCAGCAGCTTTATGCTAGCGGCAGATACGCAGTATTTT
TRBJ2-2 - - TRBV27 CASTKGVTSTGELFF TGTGCCAGCACCAAAGGGGTTACCTCCACCGGGGAGCTGTTTTTT
TRBJ2-7 - - TRBV5-6 CASSLAIIRDGPYEQYF TGTGCCAGCAGCTTGGCTATTATACGGGACGGTCCCTACGAGCAGTACTTC
TRBJ2-6 - - TRBV7-9 CASSLAVYSGANVLTF TGTGCCAGCAGCTTAGCGGTGTACTCTGGGGCCAACGTCCTGACTTTC
TRBJ2-5 - TRBD1 TRBV20-1 CSAISLGQGVWETQYF TGCAGTGCTATTTCACTAGGACAGGGGGTATGGGAGACCCAGTACTTC
TRBJ2-1 - - TRBV7-3 CASSCFPYNEQFF TGTGCCAGCAGCTGTTTTCCCTACAATGAGCAGTTCTTC
TRBJ2-7 - TRBD2 TRBV5-8 CASSRLAGLSYEQYF TGTGCCAGCAGCAGACTAGCGGGGCTTTCCTACGAGCAGTACTTC
TRBJ2-7 few - TRBV7-8 CASRTERGRDYEQYF TGTGCCAGCAGGACCGAGAGGGGCAGGGATTACGAGCAGTACTTC
TRBJ2-1 - - TRBV10-3 CAISETVSYNEQFF TGTGCCATCAGTGAGACAGTATCCTACAATGAGCAGTTCTTC
TRBJ1-5 once - TRBV11-2 CASSFDRLQPQHF TGTGCCAGCAGCTTCGACAGGTTACAGCCCCAGCATTTT
TRBJ2-2 - - TRBV27 CASSPRLIRTGELFF TGTGCCAGCAGTCCGCGCCTCATTCGGACCGGGGAGCTGTTTTTT
TRBJ1-5 - - TRBV5-8 CASSPTPRLYSNQPQHF TGTGCCAGCAGCCCCACACCCAGGCTTTATAGCAATCAGCCCCAGCATTTT
TRBJ2-2 - TRBD2 TRBV7-2 CASSLVPVGLAVTGELFF TGTGCCAGCAGCTTAGTGCCGGTCGGGCTAGCGGTCACCGGGGAGCTGTTTTTT
TRBJ2-3 - TRBD2 TRBV4-1 CASSQRLAGVGDTQYF TGCGCCAGCAGCCAGCGACTAGCGGGAGTAGGAGATACGCAGTATTTT
TRBJ1-5 few - TRBV21-1 CASSPDQGKSSNQPQHF TGTGCCAGCAGCCCTGACCAAGGGAAATCAAGCAATCAGCCCCAGCATTTT
TRBJ2-7 few - TRBV5-1 CASSFDFYEQYF TGCGCCAGCAGTTTCGACTTCTACGAGCAGTACTTC
TRBJ2-7 - - TRBV20-1 CSARGRQAYEQYF TGCAGTGCTAGAGGACGACAGGCGTACGAGCAGTACTTC
TRBJ2-1 many TRBD2 TRBV29-1 CSVDLSAGVDEQFF TGCAGCGTGGACCTATCGGCGGGAGTCGATGAGCAGTTCTTC
TRBJ2-1 - TRBD2 TRBV10-3 CAIRTRPSGTYLGYHNEQFF TGTGCCATCAGGACGCGACCTAGCGGGACGTATTTGGGGTATCACAATGAGCAGTTCTTC
TRBJ2-1 few TRBD2 TRBV15 CATSREGAGGPYSSYNEQFF TGTGCCACCAGCAGAGAGGGAGCGGGAGGTCCCTATAGCTCCTACAATGAGCAGTTCTTC
TRBJ2-3 - TRBD2 TRBV9 CASIVEAGADTQYF TGTGCCAGCATCGTAGAAGCGGGAGCTGATACGCAGTATTTT
TRBJ1-1 - - TRBV15 CATTRTALNTEAFF TGTGCCACCACCCGAACAGCACTGAACACTGAAGCTTTCTTT
TRBJ1-1 - TRBD1 TRBV5-1 CASSTTGGNTEAFF TGCGCCAGCAGCACGACAGGGGGGAACACTGAAGCTTTCTTT
TRBJ2-2 few TRBD2 TRBV5-1 CASRGLAGDNTGELFF TGCGCCAGTAGGGGACTAGCGGGAGACAACACCGGGGAGCTGTTTTTT
TRBJ2-1 - - TRBV11-2 CASSSGLTGPLSSYNEQFF TGTGCCAGCAGCTCAGGCCTGACTGGTCCATTGTCGTCCTACAATGAGCAGTTCTTC
TRBJ2-3 many TRBD2 TRBV5-1 CASSPSGGGASDTQYF TGCGCCAGCAGCCCCTCGGGGGGGGGCGCGTCGGATACGCAGTATTTT
TRBJ1-5 few - TRBV27 CASSLEGVGASLFQPQHF TGTGCCAGCAGTCTCGAGGGGGTAGGAGCATCCCTTTTCCAGCCCCAGCATTTT
TRBJ2-1 few - TRBV29-1 CSVGNPLRQAGRSEQFF TGCAGCGTTGGAAACCCCCTACGGCAGGCGGGTAGGAGTGAGCAGTTCTTC